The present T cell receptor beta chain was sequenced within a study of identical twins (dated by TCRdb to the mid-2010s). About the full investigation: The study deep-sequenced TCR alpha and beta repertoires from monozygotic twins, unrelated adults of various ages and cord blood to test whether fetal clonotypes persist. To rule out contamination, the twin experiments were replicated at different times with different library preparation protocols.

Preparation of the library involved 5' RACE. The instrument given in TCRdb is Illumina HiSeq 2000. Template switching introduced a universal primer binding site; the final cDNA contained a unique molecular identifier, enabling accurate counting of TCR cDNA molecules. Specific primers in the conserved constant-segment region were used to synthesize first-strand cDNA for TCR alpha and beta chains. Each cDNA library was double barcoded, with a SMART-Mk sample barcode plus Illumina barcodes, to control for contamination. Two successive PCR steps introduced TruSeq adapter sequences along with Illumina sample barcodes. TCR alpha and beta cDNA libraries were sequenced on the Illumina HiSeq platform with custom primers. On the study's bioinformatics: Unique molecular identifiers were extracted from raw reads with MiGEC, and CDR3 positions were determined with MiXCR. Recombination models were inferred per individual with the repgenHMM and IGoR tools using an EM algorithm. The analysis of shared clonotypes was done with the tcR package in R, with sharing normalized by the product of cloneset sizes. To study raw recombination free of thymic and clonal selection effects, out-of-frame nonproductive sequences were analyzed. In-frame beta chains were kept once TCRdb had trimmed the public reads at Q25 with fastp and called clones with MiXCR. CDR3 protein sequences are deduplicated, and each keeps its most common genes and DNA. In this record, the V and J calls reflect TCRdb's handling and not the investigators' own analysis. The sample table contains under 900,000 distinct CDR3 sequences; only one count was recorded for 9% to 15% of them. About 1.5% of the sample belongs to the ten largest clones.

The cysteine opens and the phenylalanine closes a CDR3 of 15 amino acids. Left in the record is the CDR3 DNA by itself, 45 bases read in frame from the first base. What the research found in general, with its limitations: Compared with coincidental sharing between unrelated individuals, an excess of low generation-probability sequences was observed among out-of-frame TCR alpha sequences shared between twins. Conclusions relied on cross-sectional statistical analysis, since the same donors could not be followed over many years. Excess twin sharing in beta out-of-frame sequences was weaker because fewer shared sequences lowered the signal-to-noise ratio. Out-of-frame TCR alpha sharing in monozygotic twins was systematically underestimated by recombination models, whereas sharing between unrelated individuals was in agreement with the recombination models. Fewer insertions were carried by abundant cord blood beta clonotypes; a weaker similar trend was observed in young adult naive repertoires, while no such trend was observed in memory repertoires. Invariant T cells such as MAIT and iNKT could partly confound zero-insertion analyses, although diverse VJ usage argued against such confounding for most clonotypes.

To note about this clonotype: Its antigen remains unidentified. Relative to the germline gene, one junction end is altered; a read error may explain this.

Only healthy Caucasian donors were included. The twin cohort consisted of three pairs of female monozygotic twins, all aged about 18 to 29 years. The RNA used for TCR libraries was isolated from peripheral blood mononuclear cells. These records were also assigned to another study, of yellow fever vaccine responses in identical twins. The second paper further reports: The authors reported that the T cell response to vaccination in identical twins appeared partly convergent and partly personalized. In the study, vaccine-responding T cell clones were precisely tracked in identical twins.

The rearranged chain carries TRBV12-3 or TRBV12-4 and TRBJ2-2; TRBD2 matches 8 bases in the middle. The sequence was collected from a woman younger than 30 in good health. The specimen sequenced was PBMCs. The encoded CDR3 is CASRLAGLQTGELFF. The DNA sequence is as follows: TGTGCCAGCAGATTAGCGGGGCTTCAGACCGGGGAGCTGTTTTTT.